This T cell receptor beta chain was retrieved from a study of shared clonotypes between healthy human individuals. CD8 cells classed as naive were CD45RO-negative and positively selected for CCR7, excluding terminally differentiated effector memory CD45RA+ cells. CDR1 is SGHDN, CDR2 FVKESK, per germline. This CDR3 is built from 15 residues. V gave up 0 bases and J gave up 3 bases, with 11 bases separating them. This table comes from immunoSEQ multiplex PCR, and its TCRdb copy is limited to in-frame clones, with some not included. The top ten clones hold 1.5% to 2% of a sample with 2 million to 2.5 million clones, about 93% of them seen once.

This TCR came from a man aged 18 to 30 in good health. Some clones in this sample may be carry-over from other donors' samples. This sequence joins TRBV14 and TRBJ1-1, with D possibly TRBD1 on 5 matching bases. The specimen was naive CD8+ T cells from PBMCs. The CDR3 here is CASSQEQVGHTEAFF. The CDR3 nucleotides are TGTGCCAGCAGCCAAGAACAGGTGGGTCACACTGAAGCTTTCTTT.